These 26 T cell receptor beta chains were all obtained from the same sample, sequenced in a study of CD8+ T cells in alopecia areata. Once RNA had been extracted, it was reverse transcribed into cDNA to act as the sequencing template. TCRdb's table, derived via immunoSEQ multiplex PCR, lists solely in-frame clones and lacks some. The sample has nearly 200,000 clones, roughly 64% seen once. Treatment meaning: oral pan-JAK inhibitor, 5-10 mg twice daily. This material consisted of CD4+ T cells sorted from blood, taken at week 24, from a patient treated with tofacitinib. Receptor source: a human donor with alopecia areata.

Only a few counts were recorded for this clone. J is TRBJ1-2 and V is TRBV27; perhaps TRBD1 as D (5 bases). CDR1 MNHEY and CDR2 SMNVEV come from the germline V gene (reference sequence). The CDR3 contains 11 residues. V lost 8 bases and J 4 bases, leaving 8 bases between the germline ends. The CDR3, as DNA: TGTGCCAGCTCAGACAGCTATGGCTACACCTTC. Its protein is CASSDSYGYTF.

CDR3 in DNA: TGCGCCAGCAGCTCGGAGGTTGGTGGGAAACGCTACAATGAGCAGTTCTTC. Its protein is CASSSEVGGKRYNEQFF. This chain links TRBV5-1 with TRBJ2-1; a weak D match, TRBD2 (5 bases). Germline loops: CDR1 SGHRS, CDR2 YFSETQ. CDR3 length: 17 amino acids. V was trimmed by 3 bases and J by 3 bases, leaving 19 bases between them.

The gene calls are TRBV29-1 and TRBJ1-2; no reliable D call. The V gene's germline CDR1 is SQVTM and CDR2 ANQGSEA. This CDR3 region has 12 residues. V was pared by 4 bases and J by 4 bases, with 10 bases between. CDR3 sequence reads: CSVVGASYGYTF. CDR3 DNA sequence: TGCAGCGTTGTAGGTGCCAGCTATGGCTACACCTTC.

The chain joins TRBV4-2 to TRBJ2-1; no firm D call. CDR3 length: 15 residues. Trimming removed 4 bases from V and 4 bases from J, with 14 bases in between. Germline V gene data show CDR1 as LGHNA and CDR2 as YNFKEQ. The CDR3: CASSRRSTSYNEQFF. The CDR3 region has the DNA TGTGCCAGCAGCCGACGGAGTACTTCTTACAATGAGCAGTTCTTC.

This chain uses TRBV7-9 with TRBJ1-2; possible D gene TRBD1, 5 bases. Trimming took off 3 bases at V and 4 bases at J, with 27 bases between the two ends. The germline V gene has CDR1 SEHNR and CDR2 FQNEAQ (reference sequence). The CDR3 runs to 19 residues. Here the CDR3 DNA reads TGTGCCAGCAGCTTGAGGTCGTCAGGGATCAAGGGTATGCTCTATGGCTACACCTTC. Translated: CASSLRSSGIKGMLYGYTF.

The DNA of the CDR3 is TGTGCCAGCAGTTTGGTAGAGGGGAAGACTGAAGCTTTCTTT. Translating gives CASSLVEGKTEAFF. The J gene is TRBJ1-1, the V gene TRBV27; weak D call: TRBD1 (5 bases). The V and J ends lost 3 bases and 5 bases respectively, with 13 bases between them. CDR1 and CDR2 (germline): MNHEY, SMNVEV (reference sequence). The CDR3 spans 14 residues.

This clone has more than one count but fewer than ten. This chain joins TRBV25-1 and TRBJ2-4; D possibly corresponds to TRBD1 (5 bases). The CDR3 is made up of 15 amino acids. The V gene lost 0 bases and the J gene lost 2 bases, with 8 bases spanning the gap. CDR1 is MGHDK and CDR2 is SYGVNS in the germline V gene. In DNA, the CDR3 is TGTGCCAGCAGTGAATATAAGGGGCCCAAAAACATTCAGTACTTC. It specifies CASSEYKGPKNIQYF.

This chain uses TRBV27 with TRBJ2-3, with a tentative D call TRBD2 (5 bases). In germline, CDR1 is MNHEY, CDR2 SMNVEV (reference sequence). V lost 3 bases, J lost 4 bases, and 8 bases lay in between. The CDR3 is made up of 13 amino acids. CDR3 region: CASSFLRADTQYF. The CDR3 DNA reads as TGTGCCAGCAGTTTCCTGAGGGCAGATACGCAGTATTTT.

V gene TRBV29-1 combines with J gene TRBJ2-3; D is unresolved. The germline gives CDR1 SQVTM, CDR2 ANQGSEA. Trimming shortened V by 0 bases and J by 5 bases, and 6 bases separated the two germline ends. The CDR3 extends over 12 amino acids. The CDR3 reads CSVEDYGDTQYF. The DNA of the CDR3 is TGCAGCGTTGAAGATTATGGAGATACGCAGTATTTT.

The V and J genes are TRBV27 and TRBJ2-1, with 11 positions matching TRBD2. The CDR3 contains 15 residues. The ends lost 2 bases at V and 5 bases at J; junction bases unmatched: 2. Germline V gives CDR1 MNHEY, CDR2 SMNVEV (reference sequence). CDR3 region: CASSLEGLADNEQFF. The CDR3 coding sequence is TGTGCCAGCAGTTTAGAGGGACTAGCGGACAATGAGCAGTTCTTC.

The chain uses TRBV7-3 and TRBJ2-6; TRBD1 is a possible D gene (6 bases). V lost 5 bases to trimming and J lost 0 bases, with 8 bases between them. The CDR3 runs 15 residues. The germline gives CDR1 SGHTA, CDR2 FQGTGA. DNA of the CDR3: TGTGCCAGCAGCCAAGGGGGCTCTGGGGCCAACGTCCTGACTTTC. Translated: CASSQGGSGANVLTF. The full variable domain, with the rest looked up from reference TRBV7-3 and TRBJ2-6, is GAGVSQTPSNKVTEKGKYVELRCDPISGHTALYWYRQSLGQGPEFLIYFQGTGAADDSGLPNDRFFAVRPEGSVSTLKIQRTERGDSAVYLCASSQGGSGANVLTFGAGSRLTVL.

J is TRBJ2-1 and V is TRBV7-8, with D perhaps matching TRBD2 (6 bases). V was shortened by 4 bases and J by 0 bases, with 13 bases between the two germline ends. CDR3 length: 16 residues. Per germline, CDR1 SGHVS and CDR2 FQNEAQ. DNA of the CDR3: TGTGCCAGCAGCTCCCCCGGGACTTACTCCTACAATGAGCAGTTCTTC. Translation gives CASSSPGTYSYNEQFF.

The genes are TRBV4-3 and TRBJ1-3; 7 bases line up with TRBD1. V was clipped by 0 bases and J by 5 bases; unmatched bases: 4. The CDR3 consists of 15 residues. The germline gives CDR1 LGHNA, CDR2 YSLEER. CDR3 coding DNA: TGCGCCAGCAGCCAAGACCCGACAGGGAGAAACACCATATATTTT. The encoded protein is CASSQDPTGRNTIYF.

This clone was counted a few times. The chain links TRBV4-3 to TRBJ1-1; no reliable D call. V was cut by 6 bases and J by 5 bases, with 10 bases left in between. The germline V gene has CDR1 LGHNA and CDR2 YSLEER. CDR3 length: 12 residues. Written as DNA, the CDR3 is TGCGCCAGCAGGGGCCTAGAGACTGAAGCTTTCTTT. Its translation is CASRGLETEAFF.

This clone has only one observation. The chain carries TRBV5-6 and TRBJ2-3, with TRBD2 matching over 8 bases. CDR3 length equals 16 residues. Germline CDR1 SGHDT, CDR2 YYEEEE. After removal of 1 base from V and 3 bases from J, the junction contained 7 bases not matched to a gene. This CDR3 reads CASSLYSGLVTDTQYF. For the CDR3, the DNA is TGTGCCAGCAGCTTGTATTCGGGACTAGTAACAGATACGCAGTATTTT.

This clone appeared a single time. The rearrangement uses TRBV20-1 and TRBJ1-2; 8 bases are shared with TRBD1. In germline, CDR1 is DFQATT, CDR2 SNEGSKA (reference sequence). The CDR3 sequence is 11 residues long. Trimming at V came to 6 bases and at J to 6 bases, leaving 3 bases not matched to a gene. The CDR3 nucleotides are TGCAGTGCCAGGACAGGGAATGGCTACACCTTC. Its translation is CSARTGNGYTF.

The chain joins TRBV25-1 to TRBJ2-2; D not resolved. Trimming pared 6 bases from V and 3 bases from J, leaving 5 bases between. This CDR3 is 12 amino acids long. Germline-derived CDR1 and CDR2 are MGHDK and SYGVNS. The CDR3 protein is CASRSYTGELFF. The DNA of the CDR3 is TGTGCCAGCAGGAGTTACACCGGGGAGCTGTTTTTT.

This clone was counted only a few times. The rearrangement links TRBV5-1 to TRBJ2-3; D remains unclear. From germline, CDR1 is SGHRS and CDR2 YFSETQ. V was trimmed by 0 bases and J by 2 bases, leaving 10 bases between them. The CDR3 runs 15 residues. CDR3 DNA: TGCGCCAGCAGCTTGGGCCCTCGGGTCACAGATACGCAGTATTTT. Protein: CASSLGPRVTDTQYF. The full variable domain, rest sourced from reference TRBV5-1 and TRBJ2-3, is KAGVTQTPRYLIKTRGQQVTLSCSPISGHRSVSWYQQTPGQGLQFLFEYFSETQRNKGNFPGRFSGRQFSNSRSEMNVSTLELGDSALYLCASSLGPRVTDTQYFGPGTRLTVL.

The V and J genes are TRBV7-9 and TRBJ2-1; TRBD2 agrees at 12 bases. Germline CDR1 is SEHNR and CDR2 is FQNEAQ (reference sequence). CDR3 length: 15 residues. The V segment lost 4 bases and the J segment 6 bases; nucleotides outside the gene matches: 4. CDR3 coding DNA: TGTGCCAGCAGCTCGACTAGCGGGGGCCTCAATGAGCAGTTCTTC. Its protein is CASSSTSGGLNEQFF.

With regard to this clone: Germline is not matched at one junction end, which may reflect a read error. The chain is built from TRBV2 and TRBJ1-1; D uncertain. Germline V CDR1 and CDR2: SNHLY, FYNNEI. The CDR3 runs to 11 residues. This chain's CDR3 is CASREDTEAFF. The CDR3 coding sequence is TGTGCCAGCAGGGAAGACACTGAAGCTTTCTTT.

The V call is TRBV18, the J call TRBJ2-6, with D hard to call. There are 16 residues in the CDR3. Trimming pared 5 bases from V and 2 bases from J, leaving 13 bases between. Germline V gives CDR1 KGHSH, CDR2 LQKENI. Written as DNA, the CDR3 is TGTGCCAGCTCAGAAGGGTTCGACGCTGGGGCCAACGTCCTGACTTTC. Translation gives CASSEGFDAGANVLTF.

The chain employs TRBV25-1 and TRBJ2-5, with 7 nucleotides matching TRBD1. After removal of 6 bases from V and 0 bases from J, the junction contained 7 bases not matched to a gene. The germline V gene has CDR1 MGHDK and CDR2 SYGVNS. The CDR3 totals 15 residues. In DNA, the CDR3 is TGTGCCAGCAGCCGAATCGGGACAGACCAAGAGACCCAGTACTTC. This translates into CASSRIGTDQETQYF.

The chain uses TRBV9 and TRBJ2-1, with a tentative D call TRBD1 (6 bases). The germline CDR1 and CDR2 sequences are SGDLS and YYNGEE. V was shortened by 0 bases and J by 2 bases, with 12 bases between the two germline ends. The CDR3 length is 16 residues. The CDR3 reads CASSVAGTPAYNEQFF. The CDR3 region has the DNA TGTGCCAGCAGCGTAGCAGGGACACCGGCCTACAATGAGCAGTTCTTC.

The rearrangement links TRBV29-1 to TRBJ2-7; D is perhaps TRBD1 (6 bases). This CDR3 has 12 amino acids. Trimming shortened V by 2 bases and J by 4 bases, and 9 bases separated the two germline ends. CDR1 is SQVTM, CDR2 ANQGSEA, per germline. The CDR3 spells CSVESGEYEQYF. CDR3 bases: TGCAGCGTTGAATCAGGGGAGTACGAGCAGTACTTC.

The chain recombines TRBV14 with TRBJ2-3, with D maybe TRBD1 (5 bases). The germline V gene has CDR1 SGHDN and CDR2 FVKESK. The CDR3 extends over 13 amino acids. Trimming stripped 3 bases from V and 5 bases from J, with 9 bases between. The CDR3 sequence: CASSHEDKDTQYF. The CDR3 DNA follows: TGTGCCAGCAGCCATGAGGACAAAGATACGCAGTATTTT.

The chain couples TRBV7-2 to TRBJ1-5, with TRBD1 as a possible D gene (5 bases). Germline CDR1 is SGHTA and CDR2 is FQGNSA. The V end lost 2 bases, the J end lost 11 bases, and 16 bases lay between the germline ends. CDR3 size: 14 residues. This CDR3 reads CASSLRQGQAAQHF. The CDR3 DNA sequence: TGTGCCAGCAGCTTAAGGCAGGGTCAAGCGGCCCAGCATTTT.